This TCR beta chain was recorded in a study of cytomegalovirus exposure and HLA in healthy donors. Study findings and constraints: It was reported that the classifier diagnosed cytomegalovirus status with high specificity and sensitivity in both the original and validation cohorts.

Using immunoSEQ multiplex PCR, the repertoire was profiled, and TCRdb retains in-frame clones only, with some absent. Of 110,000 to 150,000 clones in the sample, 84% are singletons; the top ten hold 1.4%. Comment on this clone: Its antigen is unknown.

Trimming at V came to 3 bases and at J to 7 bases, leaving 2 bases not matched to a gene. This CDR3 spans 14 amino acids. The germline CDR1 and CDR2 sequences are MDHEN and SYDVKM. The TCR originated in a woman younger than 45 in good health and CMV-seronegative. The sequencing sample was made of PBMCs. The rearrangement uses TRBV28 and TRBJ2-1, with 11 bases aligning to TRBD2. The CDR3 region is CASSFSGGVNEQFF. In DNA form, the CDR3 reads TGTGCCAGCAGTTTTAGCGGGGGGGTTAATGAGCAGTTCTTC. Supplemented by reference TRBV28 and TRBJ2-1, the full variable domain reads DVKVTQSSRYLVKRTGEKVFLECVQDMDHENMFWYRQDPGLGLRLIYFSYDVKMKEKGDIPEGYSVSREKKERFSLILESASTNQTSMYLCASSFSGGVNEQFFGPGTRLTVL.